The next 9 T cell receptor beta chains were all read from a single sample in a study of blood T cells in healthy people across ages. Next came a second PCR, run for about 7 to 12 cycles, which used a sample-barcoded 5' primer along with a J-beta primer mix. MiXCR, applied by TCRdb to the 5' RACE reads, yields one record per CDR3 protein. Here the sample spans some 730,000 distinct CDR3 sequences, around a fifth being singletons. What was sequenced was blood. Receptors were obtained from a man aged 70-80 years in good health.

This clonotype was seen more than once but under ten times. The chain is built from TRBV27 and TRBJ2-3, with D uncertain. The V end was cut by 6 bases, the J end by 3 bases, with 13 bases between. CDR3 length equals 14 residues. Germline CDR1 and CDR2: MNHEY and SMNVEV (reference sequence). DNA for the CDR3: TGTGCCAGCAGCACTATGGGCATGACAGATACGCAGTATTTT. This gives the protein CASSTMGMTDTQYF.

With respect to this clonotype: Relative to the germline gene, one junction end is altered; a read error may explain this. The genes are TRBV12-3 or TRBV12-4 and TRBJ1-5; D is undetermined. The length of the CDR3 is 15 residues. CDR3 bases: TGTGGCAGCAGCCCGGCAGACTATAGCAATCAGCCCCAGCATTTT. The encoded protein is CGSSPADYSNQPQHF.

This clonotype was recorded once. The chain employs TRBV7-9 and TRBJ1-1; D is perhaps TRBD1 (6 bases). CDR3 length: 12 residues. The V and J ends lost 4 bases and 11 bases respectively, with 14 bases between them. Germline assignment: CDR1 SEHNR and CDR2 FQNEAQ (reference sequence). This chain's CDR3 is CASSSDRGKAFF. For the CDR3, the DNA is TGTGCCAGCAGCTCGGATAGGGGGAAGGCTTTCTTT.

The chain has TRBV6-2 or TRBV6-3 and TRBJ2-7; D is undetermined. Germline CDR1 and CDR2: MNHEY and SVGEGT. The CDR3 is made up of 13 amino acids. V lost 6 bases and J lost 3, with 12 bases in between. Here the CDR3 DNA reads TGTGCCAGCAGACGAACGACATTCTACGAGCAGTACTTC. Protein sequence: CASRRTTFYEQYF.

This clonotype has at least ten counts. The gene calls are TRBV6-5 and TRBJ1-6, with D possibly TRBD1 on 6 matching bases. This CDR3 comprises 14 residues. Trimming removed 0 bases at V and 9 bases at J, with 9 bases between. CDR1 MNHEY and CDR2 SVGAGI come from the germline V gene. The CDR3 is CASSYSGGGSPLHF. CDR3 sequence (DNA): TGTGCCAGCAGTTACTCAGGGGGGGGTTCACCCCTCCACTTT.

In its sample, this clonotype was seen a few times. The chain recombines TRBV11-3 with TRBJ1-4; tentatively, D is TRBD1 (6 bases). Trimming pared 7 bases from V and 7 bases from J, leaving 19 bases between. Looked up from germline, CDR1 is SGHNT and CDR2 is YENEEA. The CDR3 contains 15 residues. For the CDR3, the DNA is TGTGCCAGCACCTTTAACAGGGTTGGGGGTGAAAAACTGTTTTTT. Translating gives CASTFNRVGGEKLFF.

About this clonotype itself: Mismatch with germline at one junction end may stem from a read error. The CDR3 sequence is CARSSNTGSDTQYF. CDR3 bases: TGTGCCCGCAGCTCGAACACAGGGTCAGATACGCAGTATTTT. J is TRBJ2-3 and V is TRBV7-2, with D possibly TRBD1 on 6 matching bases. CDR1 is SGHTA and CDR2 is FQGNSA in the germline V gene. CDR3 length equals 14 residues.

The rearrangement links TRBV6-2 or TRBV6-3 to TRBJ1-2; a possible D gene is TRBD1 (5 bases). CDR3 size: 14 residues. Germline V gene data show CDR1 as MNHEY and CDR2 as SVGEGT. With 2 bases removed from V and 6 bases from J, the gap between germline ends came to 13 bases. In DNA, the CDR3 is TGTGCCAGCAGTTACGGCAGGGTAATCGATGGCTACACCTTC. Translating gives CASSYGRVIDGYTF.

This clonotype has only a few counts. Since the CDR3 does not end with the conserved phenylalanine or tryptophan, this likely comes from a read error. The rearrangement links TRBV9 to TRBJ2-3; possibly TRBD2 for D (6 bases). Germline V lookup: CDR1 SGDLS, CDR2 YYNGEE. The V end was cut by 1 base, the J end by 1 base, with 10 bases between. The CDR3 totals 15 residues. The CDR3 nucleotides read TGTGCCAGCAGCGTACTGGCTAGCGGCACAGATACGCAGTATCTT. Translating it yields CASSVLASGTDTQYL.